This T cell receptor (beta chain) was sequenced in a study of technical replicates of blood from a handful of donors. Trimming cost V 2 bases and J 5 bases; bases outside gene matches: 2. Germline lookup yields CDR1 GTSNPN and CDR2 SVGIG (reference sequence). The CDR3 totals 12 residues. TCRdb keeps only in-frame clones here, not all; method: immunoSEQ multiplex PCR. The sample includes tens of thousands of clones, around 94% of them seen just once. Sequencing was done on a sample of T cells isolated from PBMCs. The source is a human donor in good health. The rearrangement uses TRBV30 and TRBJ1-2, with TRBD1 identical over 7 bases. CDR3 DNA sequence: TGTGCCTGGAGTCAACAGGGGTATGGCTACACCTTC. Encoded protein: CAWSQQGYGYTF.